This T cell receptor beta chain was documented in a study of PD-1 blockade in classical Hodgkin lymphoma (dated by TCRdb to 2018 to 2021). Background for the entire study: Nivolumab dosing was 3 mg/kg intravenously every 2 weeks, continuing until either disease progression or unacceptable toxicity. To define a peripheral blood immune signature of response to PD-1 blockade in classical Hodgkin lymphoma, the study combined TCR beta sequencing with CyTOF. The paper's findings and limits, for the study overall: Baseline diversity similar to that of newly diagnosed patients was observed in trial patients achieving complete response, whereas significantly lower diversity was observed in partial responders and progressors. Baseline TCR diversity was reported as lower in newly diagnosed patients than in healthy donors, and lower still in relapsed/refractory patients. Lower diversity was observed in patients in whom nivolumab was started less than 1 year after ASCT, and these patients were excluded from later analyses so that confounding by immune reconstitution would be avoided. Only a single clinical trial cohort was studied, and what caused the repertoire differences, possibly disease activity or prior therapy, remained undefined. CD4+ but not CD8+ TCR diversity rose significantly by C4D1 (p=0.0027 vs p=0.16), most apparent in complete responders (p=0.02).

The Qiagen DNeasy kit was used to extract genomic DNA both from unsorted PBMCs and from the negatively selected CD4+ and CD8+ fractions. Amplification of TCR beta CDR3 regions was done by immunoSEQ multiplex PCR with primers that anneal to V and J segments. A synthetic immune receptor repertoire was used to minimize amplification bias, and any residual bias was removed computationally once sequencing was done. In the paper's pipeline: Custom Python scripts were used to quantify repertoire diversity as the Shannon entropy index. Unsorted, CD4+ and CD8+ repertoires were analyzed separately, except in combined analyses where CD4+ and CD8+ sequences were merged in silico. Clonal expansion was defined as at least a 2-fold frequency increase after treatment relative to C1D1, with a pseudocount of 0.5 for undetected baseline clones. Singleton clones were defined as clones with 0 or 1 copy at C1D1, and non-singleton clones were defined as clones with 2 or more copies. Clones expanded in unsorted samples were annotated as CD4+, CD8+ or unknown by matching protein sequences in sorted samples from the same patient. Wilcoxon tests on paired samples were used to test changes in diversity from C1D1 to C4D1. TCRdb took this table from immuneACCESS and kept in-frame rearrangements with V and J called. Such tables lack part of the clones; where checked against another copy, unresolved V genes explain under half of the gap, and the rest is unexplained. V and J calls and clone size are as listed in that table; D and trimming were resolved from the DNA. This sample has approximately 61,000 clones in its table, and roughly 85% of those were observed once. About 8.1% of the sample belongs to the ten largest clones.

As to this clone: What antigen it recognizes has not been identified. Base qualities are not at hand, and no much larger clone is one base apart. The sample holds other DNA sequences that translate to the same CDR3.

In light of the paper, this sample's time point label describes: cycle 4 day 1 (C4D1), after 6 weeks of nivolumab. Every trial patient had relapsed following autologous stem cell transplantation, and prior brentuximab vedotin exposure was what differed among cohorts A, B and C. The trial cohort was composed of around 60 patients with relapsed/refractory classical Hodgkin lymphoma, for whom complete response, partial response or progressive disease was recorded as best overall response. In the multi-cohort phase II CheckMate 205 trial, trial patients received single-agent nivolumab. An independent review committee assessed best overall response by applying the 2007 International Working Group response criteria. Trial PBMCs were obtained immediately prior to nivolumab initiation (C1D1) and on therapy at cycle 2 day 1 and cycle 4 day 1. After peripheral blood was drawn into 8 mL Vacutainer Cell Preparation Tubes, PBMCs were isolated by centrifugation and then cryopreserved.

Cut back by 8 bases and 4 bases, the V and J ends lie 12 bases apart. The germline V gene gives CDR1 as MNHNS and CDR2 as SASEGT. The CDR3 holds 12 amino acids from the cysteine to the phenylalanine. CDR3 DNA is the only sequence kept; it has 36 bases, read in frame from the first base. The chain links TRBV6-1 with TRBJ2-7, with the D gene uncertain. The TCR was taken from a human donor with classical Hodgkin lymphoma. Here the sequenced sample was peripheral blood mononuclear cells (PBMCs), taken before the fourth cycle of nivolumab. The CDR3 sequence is CASFRGSYEQYF. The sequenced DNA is TGTGCCAGCTTCCGAGGTTCATACGAGCAGTACTTC.